These 30 T cell receptor beta chains were all obtained from the same sample, sequenced in a study of vaccination effects on CD4 cells after COVID-19. Viral peptide pools were used in the ViraFEST assay to expand antigen-specific CD4+ T cells, and sequencing came afterward. The authors isolated CD4+ T cells after about eleven days of culture. These receptors lack a known antigen. Repertoires were generated with immunoSEQ multiplex PCR, while TCRdb's copy carries only in-frame clones and drops some. The table includes under 65,000 clones, roughly 80% detected once. The sequenced sample was CD4+ T cells from PBMCs cultured with HCoV-229E spike peptides, obtained before COVID-19 vaccination. The receptor source for this set is a human donor who received a COVID-19 vaccine.

V is TRBV5-8 and J is TRBJ2-5; D might be TRBD2 (5 bases). The CDR3 totals 15 residues. The germline gives CDR1 SGHTS, CDR2 YDEGEE. V dropped 3 bases and J dropped 0 bases, with 12 bases sitting between them. The CDR3: CASSSVGRDQETQYF. CDR3 in DNA: TGTGCCAGCAGCTCCGTTGGGCGGGACCAAGAGACCCAGTACTTC.

V is TRBV29-1 and J is TRBJ1-5, with unresolved D. There are 15 residues in the CDR3. The germline V and J ends were trimmed by 5 bases and 2 bases, with 16 bases remaining between them. Germline V gene lookup returns CDR1 SQVTM and CDR2 ANQGSEA. CDR3 nucleotide sequence: TGCAGCGTTTCGGACGGACTTCTAGGCAATCAGCCCCAGCATTTT. Translated, it gives CSVSDGLLGNQPQHF. The full variable domain, its missing parts supplied by reference TRBV29-1 and TRBJ1-5, is SAVISQKPSRDICQRGTSLTIQCQVDSQVTMMFWYRQQPGQSLTLIATANQGSEATYESGFVIDKFPISRPNLTFSTLTVSNMSPEDSSIYLCSVSDGLLGNQPQHFGDGTRLSIL.

V is TRBV29-1 and J is TRBJ1-2, with D perhaps matching TRBD1 (6 bases). V was shortened by 5 bases and J by 1 base, with 14 bases between the two germline ends. Germline assignment: CDR1 SQVTM and CDR2 ANQGSEA. This CDR3 is 14 amino acids long. The CDR3: CSVSQGGGNYGYTF. CDR3 bases: TGCAGCGTTTCCCAAGGAGGGGGTAACTATGGCTACACCTTC.

The chain has TRBV30 and TRBJ1-5, with TRBD1 matching over 9 bases. V dropped 1 base and J dropped 0; count of bases not matched to a gene: 7. The germline CDR1 and CDR2 sequences are GTSNPN and SVGIG (reference sequence). The CDR3 sequence is 17 residues long. The CDR3 is CAWSADRTGDSNQPQHF. CDR3 coding DNA: TGTGCCTGGAGTGCCGACCGGACAGGGGATAGCAATCAGCCCCAGCATTTT.

The rearrangement links TRBV2 to TRBJ2-5; D gene unclear. V gave up 6 bases and J gave up 2 bases, with 16 bases separating them. CDR1 is SNHLY and CDR2 is FYNNEI in the germline V gene. CDR3 length: 15 residues. For the CDR3, the DNA is TGTGCCAGCAGACATGGCAGAACGATTCAAGAGACCCAGTACTTC. Amino acids: CASRHGRTIQETQYF. Full variable domain (missing parts from reference TRBV2 and TRBJ2-5): EPEVTQTPSHQVTQMGQEVILRCVPISNHLYFYWYRQILGQKVEFLVSFYNNEISEKSEIFDDQFSVERPDGSNFTLKIRSTKLEDSAMYFCASRHGRTIQETQYFGPGTRLLVL.

This clone was recorded once. The chain joins TRBV5-6 to TRBJ1-5; the match to TRBD1 covers 9 bases. From germline, CDR1 is SGHDT and CDR2 YYEEEE. After removal of 4 bases from V and 3 bases from J, the junction contained 8 bases not matched to a gene. The CDR3 has 16 amino acids. The CDR3 region has the DNA TGTGCCAGCAGCGAAACCGGGACAGGGCACAATCAGCCCCAGCATTTT. This translates into CASSETGTGHNQPQHF.

This chain connects TRBV24-1 to TRBJ2-3, with TRBD2 matching 7 bases. CDR1 KGHDR and CDR2 SFDVKD come from the germline V gene. There are 16 residues in the CDR3. Trimming removed 5 bases from V and 0 bases from J; junction bases left unmatched: 7. The CDR3 protein is CATSGGTTTSTDTQYF. CDR3 coding DNA: TGTGCCACCAGTGGTGGGACTACTACTAGCACAGATACGCAGTATTTT.

This chain joins TRBV4-1 and TRBJ2-5, with D perhaps matching TRBD1 (7 bases). Trimming left V 1 base short and J 4 bases short, with 13 bases between. This CDR3 is 15 amino acids long. Germline V lookup: CDR1 MGHRA, CDR2 YSYEKL. The CDR3: CASSQVEGALETQYF. CDR3 DNA sequence: TGCGCCAGCAGCCAAGTGGAGGGGGCATTAGAGACCCAGTACTTC.

The CDR3 here is CASGRGGLRNQPQHF. As DNA, the CDR3 is TGTGCCAGCGGCCGAGGGGGGTTGCGCAATCAGCCCCAGCATTTT. The chain recombines TRBV2 with TRBJ1-5, with TRBD1 as a possible D gene (6 bases). V lost 8 bases and J lost 2, with 16 bases in between. The CDR3 runs to 15 residues. The germline V gene has CDR1 SNHLY and CDR2 FYNNEI. Looking up the rest from reference TRBV2 and TRBJ1-5 gives the full variable domain: EPEVTQTPSHQVTQMGQEVILRCVPISNHLYFYWYRQILGQKVEFLVSFYNNEISEKSEIFDDQFSVERPDGSNFTLKIRSTKLEDSAMYFCASGRGGLRNQPQHFGDGTRLSIL.

This clone was seen a few times. The chain carries TRBV20-1 and TRBJ2-7; no firm D call. The CDR3 has 13 amino acids. Per the germline V gene, CDR1 is DFQATT and CDR2 is SNEGSKA (reference sequence). V lost 3 bases and J lost 2, with 11 bases in between. The CDR3 spells CSASTLTPYEQYV. The CDR3, as DNA: TGCAGTGCTAGTACCCTTACCCCCTACGAGCAGTACGTC.

The CDR3 coding sequence is TGCGCCAGCAGCCCGAATGTAGACAGGTCTGGGCAGTACGTC. It translates to CASSPNVDRSGQYV. V is TRBV4-1 and J is TRBJ2-7; a possible D gene is TRBD1 (6 bases). Between the trimmed V and J ends, which lost 4 bases and 9 bases, there was a span of 19 bases. The V gene's germline CDR1 is MGHRA and CDR2 YSYEKL. The CDR3 spans 14 residues.

This clone was recorded once. The chain has TRBV27 and TRBJ2-2, with D maybe TRBD1 (5 bases). Germline V gene data show CDR1 as MNHEY and CDR2 as SMNVEV (reference sequence). Trimming stripped 0 bases from V and 7 bases from J, with 9 bases between. There are 14 residues in the CDR3. The DNA for the CDR3 is TGTGCCAGCAGTTTATCAGGGGTGGGCGGGGAGCTGTTTTTT. Translated: CASSLSGVGGELFF.

The genes are TRBV7-9 and TRBJ2-1; TRBD2 agrees at 13 bases. With V trimmed by 0 bases and J by 7 bases, 3 bases remained unmatched. Germline values: CDR1 SEHNR, CDR2 FQNEAQ (reference sequence). There are 16 residues in the CDR3. CDR3 sequence: CASSLARTSGGNEQFF. The DNA of the CDR3 is TGTGCCAGCAGCTTAGCGCGGACTAGCGGGGGTAATGAGCAGTTCTTC.

The rearrangement joins TRBV9 to TRBJ1-5; D perhaps matches TRBD1 (6 bases). Trimming removed 1 base at V and 3 bases at J, with 11 bases between. There are 15 residues in the CDR3. Germline CDR1 reads SGDLS; CDR2 reads YYNGEE. This chain's CDR3 is CASSVSGDTNQPQHF. The CDR3 bases are TGTGCCAGCAGCGTAAGTGGGGACACCAATCAGCCCCAGCATTTT.

J is TRBJ1-6 and V is TRBV10-3; a weak D match, TRBD1 (5 bases). V was shortened by 7 bases and J by 3 bases, with 7 bases between the two germline ends. Germline V CDR1 and CDR2: ENHRY, SYGVKD. This CDR3 has 13 residues. DNA of the CDR3: TGTGCCATCACCGACAGCTATAATTCACCCCTCCACTTT. It codes for CAITDSYNSPLHF.

V gene TRBV7-2 combines with J gene TRBJ1-4, with unresolved D. Germline values: CDR1 SGHTA, CDR2 FQGNSA. Trimming removed 2 bases at V and 2 bases at J, with 9 bases between. The CDR3 has 15 residues. Here the CDR3 DNA reads TGTGCCAGCAGCTTATGGTATAGTACTAATGAAAAACTGTTTTTT. Its protein product is CASSLWYSTNEKLFF.

The CDR3 reads CASSLGQGLNTEAFF. In DNA, the CDR3 is TGTGCCAGCAGCTTAGGACAGGGACTGAACACTGAAGCTTTCTTT. The rearrangement uses TRBV7-9 and TRBJ1-1, with 7 bases aligning to TRBD1. Germline V gene data show CDR1 as SEHNR and CDR2 as FQNEAQ (reference sequence). This CDR3 is 15 amino acids long. The V segment lost 1 base and the J segment 0 bases; nucleotides outside the gene matches: 2. Drawing the rest from reference TRBV7-9 and TRBJ1-1, the complete variable domain is DTGVSQNPRHKITKRGQNVTFRCDPISEHNRLYWYRQTLGQGPEFLTYFQNEAQLEKSRLLSDRFSAERPKGSFSTLEIQRTEQGDSAMYLCASSLGQGLNTEAFFGQGTRLTVV.

This clone came up once. This chain joins TRBV5-1 and TRBJ2-5; a possible D gene is TRBD2 (5 bases). CDR3 length: 14 residues. The germline gives CDR1 SGHRS, CDR2 YFSETQ. The V end lost 3 bases, the J end lost 2 bases, and 11 bases lay between the germline ends. DNA for the CDR3: TGCGCCAGCAGCTACCGGACGGGACAAGAGACCCAGTACTTC. Translating it yields CASSYRTGQETQYF.

The sample holds a few counts of this clone. The chain combines TRBV19 with TRBJ2-7; weak D call: TRBD1 (5 bases). The V and J ends lost 3 bases and 4 bases respectively, with 10 bases between them. This CDR3 is 13 amino acids long. The germline CDR1 and CDR2 sequences are LNHDA and SQIVND (reference sequence). CDR3 protein: CASSIRAGYEQYV. The CDR3 bases are TGTGCCAGTAGTATTAGGGCAGGGTACGAGCAGTACGTC.

The chain combines TRBV28 with TRBJ1-1; D is unresolved. The CDR3 covers 13 residues. Per germline, CDR1 MDHEN and CDR2 SYDVKM. V was trimmed by 4 bases and J by 3 bases, leaving 9 bases between them. The CDR3 reads CASSSPSDTEAFF. The DNA for the CDR3 is TGTGCCAGCAGTTCCCCATCGGACACTGAAGCTTTCTTT.

J is TRBJ2-5 and V is TRBV14, with D maybe TRBD2 (6 bases). Germline CDR1 reads SGHDN; CDR2 reads FVKESK. The V end lost 2 bases, the J end lost 1 base, and 8 bases lay between the germline ends. The CDR3 sequence is 14 residues long. CDR3: CASSQWGLQETQYF. The CDR3 DNA sequence: TGTGCCAGCAGCCAATGGGGACTCCAAGAGACCCAGTACTTC.

This sequence joins TRBV29-1 and TRBJ1-4; the D is unclear. This CDR3 contains 13 residues. The V end was cut by 4 bases, the J end by 3 bases, with 9 bases between. CDR1 and CDR2 from the germline V gene are SQVTM and ANQGSEA. The CDR3 DNA follows: TGCAGCGTTGTGAGGAGCCCTAATGAAAAACTGTTTTTT. It yields the protein CSVVRSPNEKLFF.

The chain couples TRBV2 to TRBJ1-2; unclear D gene. This CDR3 has 13 residues. The V end was cut by 3 bases, the J end by 6 bases, with 11 bases between. Germline lookup yields CDR1 SNHLY and CDR2 FYNNEI. The CDR3 DNA is TGTGCCAGCAGTGAGAGAGGAGTGAATGGCTACACCTTC. It is translated as CASSERGVNGYTF.

This clone appeared a few times. The V call is TRBV11-2, the J call TRBJ1-6; D is ambiguous. In germline, CDR1 is SGHAT, CDR2 FQNNGV. The CDR3 is made up of 15 amino acids. V was cut by 3 bases and J by 8 bases, with 14 bases left in between. The CDR3 protein is CASSFGPTMDSPLHF. In DNA form, the CDR3 reads TGTGCCAGCAGCTTCGGTCCTACAATGGATTCACCCCTCCACTTT.

The chain joins TRBV5-1 to TRBJ2-3; 10 bases line up with TRBD2. The V gene's germline CDR1 is SGHRS and CDR2 YFSETQ. This CDR3 is built from 15 residues. The V segment lost 5 bases and the J segment 3 bases; nucleotides outside the gene matches: 6. CDR3 protein: CASRGSGGVTDTQYF. In DNA, the CDR3 is TGCGCCAGCAGAGGAAGCGGGGGGGTTACAGATACGCAGTATTTT. Based on the CDR3 plus reference TRBV5-1 and TRBJ2-3, the full variable domain is KAGVTQTPRYLIKTRGQQVTLSCSPISGHRSVSWYQQTPGQGLQFLFEYFSETQRNKGNFPGRFSGRQFSNSRSEMNVSTLELGDSALYLCASRGSGGVTDTQYFGPGTRLTVL.

This chain joins TRBV6-6 and TRBJ2-2; 10 bases fit TRBD1. The CDR3 extends over 15 amino acids. Germline V gene lookup returns CDR1 MNHNY and CDR2 SVGAGI (reference sequence). The ends lost 5 bases at V and 6 bases at J; junction bases unmatched: 6. The CDR3 reads CASSPGQGIAGELFF. The DNA of the CDR3 is TGTGCCAGCAGTCCGGGACAGGGGATCGCCGGGGAGCTGTTTTTT.

V is TRBV2 and J is TRBJ2-7; the D gene is possibly TRBD2 (6 bases). Trimming removed 4 bases from V and 4 bases from J, with 11 bases in between. CDR1 SNHLY and CDR2 FYNNEI come from the germline V gene. CDR3 length equals 13 residues. This CDR3 reads CASSGGGGYEQYV. CDR3 coding DNA: TGTGCCAGCAGTGGGGGAGGCGGATACGAGCAGTACGTC.

This sequence joins TRBV20-1 and TRBJ1-2; the D gene is possibly TRBD1 (6 bases). CDR3 length: 12 residues. Germline-derived CDR1 and CDR2 are DFQATT and SNEGSKA (reference sequence). The V end lost 3 bases, the J end lost 6 bases, and 11 bases lay between the germline ends. In DNA form, the CDR3 reads TGCAGTGCTAGTACCCCAGGGGATGGCTACACCTTC. This translates into CSASTPGDGYTF.

The chain combines TRBV28 with TRBJ1-6; D gene ambiguous. CDR3 size: 14 residues. With 6 bases removed from V and 9 bases from J, the gap between germline ends came to 15 bases. Germline CDR1 reads MDHEN; CDR2 reads SYDVKM. This CDR3 reads CASRTPSGRSPLHF. DNA of the CDR3: TGTGCCAGCAGAACTCCATCAGGACGTTCACCCCTCCACTTT.

This sequence joins TRBV2 and TRBJ2-4, with 10 bases matching TRBD2. The CDR3 covers 14 residues. With V trimmed by 8 bases and J by 7 bases, 8 bases remained unmatched. From germline, CDR1 is SNHLY and CDR2 FYNNEI. CDR3: CASVASGGRNIQYF. CDR3 nucleotide sequence: TGTGCCAGCGTAGCTAGCGGGGGCCGGAACATTCAGTACTTC. The entire variable domain, with the rest obtained from reference TRBV2 and TRBJ2-4, is as follows: EPEVTQTPSHQVTQMGQEVILRCVPISNHLYFYWYRQILGQKVEFLVSFYNNEISEKSEIFDDQFSVERPDGSNFTLKIRSTKLEDSAMYFCASVASGGRNIQYFGAGTRLSVL.